The sequence of this T cell receptor beta chain was determined in a study of blood T cell repertoires in COVID-19. For the study at large: COVID-19 samples from acute and convalescent phases originated in the United States, Italy and Spain. PBMCs, B-cell-depleted T cells, or T cells were the source of the cDNA or gDNA that made up the material.

Germline loops: CDR1 LNHDA, CDR2 SQIVND (reference sequence). The CDR3 extends over 17 amino acids. Trimming stripped 0 bases from V and 4 bases from J, with 17 bases between. In the original analysis: It was from reference gene primer amplification that nucleated cell counts were estimated. Measured with immunoSEQ multiplex PCR; TCRdb has only the in-frame clones, and not every one. V and J calls plus clone size are reproduced from that table; the DNA served to infer D and trimming. Of 110,000 or so clones in the sample, 70% to 90% are singletons; the top ten hold approximately 4.4%. The sample consisted of peripheral blood. This sequence originates from a woman between 45 and 60 years old with acute or convalescent COVID-19. The chain uses TRBV19 and TRBJ2-3, with D possibly matching TRBD2 (6 bases). CDR3 sequence: CASSIDGAGSGSDTQYF. DNA of the CDR3: TGTGCCAGTAGTATAGACGGGGCGGGATCTGGTTCAGATACGCAGTATTTT.